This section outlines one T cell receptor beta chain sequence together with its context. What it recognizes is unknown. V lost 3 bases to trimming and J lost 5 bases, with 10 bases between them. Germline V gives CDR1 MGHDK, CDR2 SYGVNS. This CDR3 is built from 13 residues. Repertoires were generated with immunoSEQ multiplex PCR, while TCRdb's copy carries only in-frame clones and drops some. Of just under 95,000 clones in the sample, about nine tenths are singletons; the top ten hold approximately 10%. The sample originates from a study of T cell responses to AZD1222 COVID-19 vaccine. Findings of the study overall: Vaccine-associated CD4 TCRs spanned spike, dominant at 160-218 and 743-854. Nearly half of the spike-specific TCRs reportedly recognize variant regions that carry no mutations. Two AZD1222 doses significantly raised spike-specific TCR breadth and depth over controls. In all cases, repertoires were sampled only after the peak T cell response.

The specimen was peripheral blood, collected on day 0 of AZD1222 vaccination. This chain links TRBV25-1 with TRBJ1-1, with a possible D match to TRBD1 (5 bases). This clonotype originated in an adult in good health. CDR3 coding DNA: TGTGCCAGCAGTGATCGGGGACGGACTGAAGCTTTCTTT. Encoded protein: CASSDRGRTEAFF.